Each of the 23 T cell receptor beta chains below was sequenced from the same sample in a study of T cells in Graves' hyperthyroidism and ophthalmopathy. The investigators amplified TCR beta CDR3 regions from RNA transcripts. The HTBI primer set served for first-round RT-PCR of the TCR CDR3. From the multiplex PCR reads, TCRdb called clonotypes with MiXCR, one entry per CDR3 protein. The table includes 300,000 to 400,000 distinct CDR3 sequences, approximately 18% detected once. Sequencing input: blood. All receptors come from a woman aged 45-65 years with Graves' hyperthyroidism.

This clonotype has ten or more counts. The chain employs TRBV28 and TRBJ2-3; 10 positions match TRBD2. J lost 1 base, V lost 3 bases, and 7 bases had no gene match. The germline gives CDR1 MDHEN, CDR2 SYDVKM. The CDR3 has 17 residues. The chain's CDR3 is CASSLYLAGAGTDTQYF. Here the CDR3 DNA reads TGTGCCAGCAGTTTGTACCTAGCGGGAGCAGGCACAGATACGCAGTATTTT.

Notes on this clonotype: A much larger clone differs by one base, so this may be a read error. DNA of the CDR3: TGTGCCACAGGACCGGGACAGGGCTACAATGGGCAGTTCTTC. It specifies CATGPGQGYNGQFF. This sequence joins TRBV10-3 and TRBJ2-1, with 9 bases lining up with TRBD1. There are 14 residues in the CDR3. Germline V gene lookup returns CDR1 ENHRY and CDR2 SYGVKD.

The rearrangement uses TRBV18 and TRBJ2-2, with D maybe TRBD1 (6 bases). V dropped 3 bases and J dropped 5 bases, with 13 bases sitting between them. The germline V gene encodes CDR1 KGHSH and CDR2 LQKENI. CDR3 length equals 15 residues. CDR3 DNA sequence: TGTGCCAGCTCACCTACACGGACAGAGACCGGGGAGCTGTTTTTT. Residues: CASSPTRTETGELFF. Complete variable domain (other parts from reference TRBV18 and TRBJ2-2): NAGVMQNPRHLVRRRGQEARLRCSPMKGHSHVYWYRQLPEEGLKFMVYLQKENIIDESGMPKERFSAEFPKEGPSILRIQQVVRGDSAAYFCASSPTRTETGELFFGEGSRLTVL.

This clonotype was seen ten or more times. The genes are TRBV7-8 and TRBJ2-3, with D unclear. In germline, CDR1 is SGHVS, CDR2 FQNEAQ. V shed 1 base and J shed 5 bases, with 22 bases lying between them. This CDR3 spans 18 amino acids. CDR3 nucleotide sequence: TGTGCCAGCAGCTTAGGGTGGGCGGCGGCCCGATTCGGAGATACGCAGTATTTT. It codes for CASSLGWAAARFGDTQYF.

The chain has TRBV19 and TRBJ1-2; 7 nucleotides align to TRBD1. The CDR3 runs 14 residues. Germline lookup yields CDR1 LNHDA and CDR2 SQIVND (reference sequence). Losses at the gene ends were 2 bases for V and 6 bases for J; bases not matched to a gene: 6. The CDR3: CASSITRGQDGYTF. The CDR3 nucleotides read TGTGCCAGTAGTATAACGAGGGGGCAGGATGGCTACACCTTC.

The chain combines TRBV7-9 with TRBJ1-1, with D possibly TRBD1 on 5 matching bases. Germline CDR1 is SEHNR and CDR2 is FQNEAQ (reference sequence). There are 15 residues in the CDR3. V was pared by 1 base and J by 1 base, with 10 bases between. The CDR3 DNA is TGTGCCAGCAGCTTAGTAGGGACTGGGAACACTGAAGCTTTCTTT. Amino acid sequence: CASSLVGTGNTEAFF.

The chain uses TRBV12-3 or TRBV12-4 and TRBJ2-2; TRBD2 agrees at 8 bases. The V segment lost 2 bases and the J segment 0 bases; nucleotides outside the gene matches: 2. This CDR3 has 16 residues. CDR3: CASSLYGRANTGELFF. DNA for the CDR3: TGTGCCAGCAGTTTATACGGGAGGGCGAACACCGGGGAGCTGTTTTTT.

In its sample, this clonotype was seen many times. The chain carries TRBV7-8 and TRBJ2-1; D not certain. Trimming removed 1 base from V and 0 bases from J, with 7 bases in between. Germline loops: CDR1 SGHVS, CDR2 FQNEAQ. The CDR3 extends over 15 amino acids. The DNA of the CDR3 is TGTGCCAGCAGCTTAGGGGGTTACTCCTACAATGAGCAGTTCTTC. Translating gives CASSLGGYSYNEQFF.

The chain employs TRBV20-1 and TRBJ2-2; possibly TRBD1 or TRBD2 for D (7 bases each). This CDR3 is 14 amino acids long. The germline CDR1 and CDR2 sequences are DFQATT and SNEGSKA (reference sequence). The CDR3 nucleotides read TGCGCAGGGGGGGGGGGGTCGAACACCGGGGAGCTGTTTTTT. This translates into CAGGGGSNTGELFF.

This chain links TRBV20-1 with TRBJ2-1; 9 bases map to TRBD2. V lost 0 bases and J lost 2; bases outside the gene matches: 11. The CDR3 is made up of 18 amino acids. Germline V gene sequence: CDR1 DFQATT, CDR2 SNEGSKA (reference sequence). CDR3 DNA sequence: TGCAGTGCTAGAGATTCGCCTCGGCTAGCGGGACCCTACAATGAGCAGTTCTTC. Amino acid sequence: CSARDSPRLAGPYNEQFF.

This clonotype was detected many times. CDR3 in amino acids: CASSRTGDGTDTQYF. The CDR3 DNA sequence: TGTGCCAGCTCACGGACAGGAGATGGCACAGATACGCAGTATTTT. The rearrangement uses TRBV18 and TRBJ2-3; 7 bases fit TRBD1. This CDR3 contains 15 residues. Unmatched junction bases numbered 5, after V lost 4 bases and J lost 1 base. Germline V gives CDR1 KGHSH, CDR2 LQKENI.

The chain uses TRBV10-3 and TRBJ2-3, with 10 bases lining up with TRBD2. The V gene end was trimmed by 3 bases and the J gene end by 8 bases; junction bases not matched to a gene: 8. Germline CDR1 reads ENHRY; CDR2 reads SYGVKD. This CDR3 spans 15 amino acids. The CDR3 is CAISDETSGLGTQYF. Here the CDR3 DNA reads TGTGCCATCAGTGACGAGACTAGCGGGTTGGGTACGCAGTATTTT.

Many counts were recorded for this clonotype. The chain links TRBV28 to TRBJ2-5; no clear D gene. The germline V gene has CDR1 MDHEN and CDR2 SYDVKM. The CDR3 spans 12 residues. The V and J ends lost 4 bases and 5 bases respectively, with 8 bases between them. CDR3 bases: TGTGCCAGCAGTTCCACCCTGGAGACCCAGTACTTC. It translates to CASSSTLETQYF. The full variable domain, with the rest looked up from reference TRBV28 and TRBJ2-5, is DVKVTQSSRYLVKRTGEKVFLECVQDMDHENMFWYRQDPGLGLRLIYFSYDVKMKEKGDIPEGYSVSREKKERFSLILESASTNQTSMYLCASSSTLETQYFGPGTRLLVL.

The genes are TRBV28 and TRBJ2-7; 9 positions match TRBD1. The germline V gene encodes CDR1 MDHEN and CDR2 SYDVKM. This CDR3 comprises 15 residues. V trimming: 4 bases; J trimming: 3 bases; junction bases outside the gene matches: 7. The CDR3 loop reads CASSYPGQGNYEQYF. The CDR3 bases are TGTGCCAGCAGTTACCCGGGACAGGGAAACTACGAGCAGTACTTC.

This chain uses TRBV3-1 with TRBJ2-3; 13 nucleotides agree with TRBD2. Germline loops: CDR1 LGHDT, CDR2 YNNKEL (reference sequence). The V segment lost 0 bases and the J segment 10 bases; nucleotides outside the gene matches: 13. The CDR3 is 18 amino acids. The CDR3 protein is CASSQDPGLAGIRSAQYF. The CDR3 nucleotides read TGTGCCAGCAGCCAAGACCCGGGACTAGCGGGAATCAGGAGCGCGCAGTATTTT.

In its sample, this clonotype was seen many times. V and J are TRBV6-6 and TRBJ2-1, with 11 positions matching TRBD2. The V segment lost 2 bases and the J segment 10 bases; nucleotides outside the gene matches: 7. This CDR3 region has 15 residues. CDR1 MNHNY and CDR2 SVGAGI come from the germline V gene (reference sequence). The DNA of the CDR3 is TGTGCCAGCAGTTACACTAGCGGGGGCCCGGGGGAGCAGTTCTTC. Translating gives CASSYTSGGPGEQFF.

This clonotype was counted ten times or more. This rearrangement joins TRBV18 to TRBJ2-5, with no clear D. V lost 1 base to trimming and J lost 2 bases, with 14 bases between them. Per germline, CDR1 KGHSH and CDR2 LQKENI. This CDR3 is 16 amino acids long. The DNA for the CDR3 is TGTGCCAGCTCACCACTCTTGCAGACATCGCAAGAGACCCAGTACTTC. Protein: CASSPLLQTSQETQYF.

This clonotype showed up many times. The rearrangement uses TRBV3-1 and TRBJ2-2; 8 nucleotides line up with TRBD1. CDR3 size: 13 residues. Germline CDR1 reads LGHDT; CDR2 reads YNNKEL (reference sequence). Trimming cost V 3 bases and J 7 bases; bases outside gene matches: 1. This CDR3 reads CASSHRGRGELFF. CDR3 nucleotides: TGTGCCAGCAGCCACAGGGGGCGCGGGGAGCTGTTTTTT.

The chain has TRBV11-3 and TRBJ2-1, with D perhaps TRBD1 or TRBD2 (5 bases each). V lost 5 bases and J 1 base, leaving 9 bases between the germline ends. The length of the CDR3 is 14 residues. Germline CDR1 and CDR2: SGHNT and YENEEA. The CDR3 spells CASSGTGSYNEQFF. In DNA, the CDR3 is TGTGCCAGCAGCGGGACGGGGTCCTACAATGAGCAGTTCTTC. The entire variable domain, with the rest obtained from reference TRBV11-3 and TRBJ2-1, is as follows: EAGVVQSPRYKIIEKKQPVAFWCNPISGHNTLYWYLQNLGQGPELLIRYENEEAVDDSQLPKDRFSAERLKGVDSTLKIQPAELGDSAVYLCASSGTGSYNEQFFGPGTRLTVL.

This clonotype has at least ten counts. The genes are TRBV12-3 or TRBV12-4 and TRBJ1-4, with TRBD1 matching 8 bases. J gave up 0 bases and V 6 bases, and 9 bases lay outside the gene matches. The CDR3 loop spans 17 amino acids. Here the CDR3 DNA reads TGTGCCAGCAGCGGCCAAGGACAGGGTACAACTAATGAAAAACTGTTTTTT. Residues: CASSGQGQGTTNEKLFF.

Concerning this clonotype itself: A much larger clonotype is one base distant, so this may be a read error. As the CDR3 is not closed by the conserved phenylalanine or tryptophan, this likely results from a read error. V usage is TRBV2 and J usage is TRBJ2-5; no definite D call. CDR3 length: 13 amino acids. Between the trimmed V and J ends, which lost 6 bases and 0 bases, there was a span of 8 bases. Germline V CDR1 and CDR2: SNHLY, FYNNEI. The CDR3 DNA reads TGTGCCAGCAGGAAAGAGTACCAAGAGACCCAGTACTCC. The encoded protein is CASRKEYQETQYS.

The chain joins TRBV10-3 to TRBJ1-1, with a weak D call TRBD1 (6 bases). V was trimmed by 0 bases and J by 13 bases, leaving 15 bases between them. Per germline, CDR1 ENHRY and CDR2 SYGVKD. The length of the CDR3 is 13 residues. CDR3 coding DNA: TGTGCCATCAGTGAGTCGAGGGGGAGTGAGGGTTTCTTT. Amino acids: CAISESRGSEGFF.

This clonotype came up a few times. The chain uses TRBV6-1 and TRBJ2-1, with D unresolved. Trimming removed 6 bases from V and 4 bases from J, with 10 bases in between. There are 13 residues in the CDR3. Germline CDR1 reads MNHNS; CDR2 reads SASEGT. The chain's CDR3 is CASSPGRYNEQFF. CDR3 bases: TGTGCCAGCAGCCCGGGCAGGTACAATGAGCAGTTCTTC.